Listed below are T cell receptor beta chains from one sample, sequenced in a study of cytomegalovirus exposure and HLA in healthy donors. Only in-frame clones appear in the TCRdb table, and some are missing; sequencing was by immunoSEQ multiplex PCR. The sample includes 150,000 to 200,000 clones, 79% seen only once; the top ten take around 0.4%. Sequencing used PBMCs. The receptors here all came from a male donor in good health and CMV-seropositive. CDR3s include the opening cysteine and the closing phenylalanine or tryptophan. The D gene is left open where the match is weak. Size values are once, few and many counts, or a class for expanded clones, and some rows have none.

D gene | clone size | J gene | V gene | CDR3 DNA | CDR3 protein
- | - | TRBJ1-3 | TRBV19 | TGTGCCAGTAGTACCCAGGGCGGATCTGGAAACACCATATATTTT | CASSTQGGSGNTIYF
TRBD2 | - | TRBJ2-3 | TRBV7-2 | TGTGCCAGCAGCTTAGCCGGGAGGGGTACAGATACGCAGTATTTT | CASSLAGRGTDTQYF
- | - | TRBJ2-3 | TRBV5-4 | TGTGCCAGCAGCTTGGCGTCCCCTTTCGCAGATACGCAGTATTTT | CASSLASPFADTQYF
- | few | TRBJ1-1 | TRBV9 | TGTGCCAGCAGCGTAGAGGAGAGGAGGACTGAAGCTTTCTTT | CASSVEERRTEAFF
TRBD2 | - | TRBJ2-7 | TRBV15 | TGTGCCACCAACTCCCGGGACTATCCCTTTGAGCAGTACTTC | CATNSRDYPFEQYF
TRBD1 | - | TRBJ2-7 | TRBV28 | TGTGCCAGCCGTCGGACAGGGGGCTTCTACGAGCAGTACTTC | CASRRTGGFYEQYF
TRBD1 | - | TRBJ1-1 | TRBV28 | TGTGCCAGCCCGGGACAGGGGCTAATGGGGACTGAAGCTTTCTTT | CASPGQGLMGTEAFF
TRBD2 | once | TRBJ2-2 | TRBV5-4 | TGTGCCAGCAGCGGGGGGACTAGCCTTACGAACACCGGGGAGCTGTTTTTT | CASSGGTSLTNTGELFF
- | once | TRBJ1-2 | TRBV9 | TGTGCCAGCAGCGTAGGGGCGGAGGGTAACTATGGCTACACCTTC | CASSVGAEGNYGYTF
- | - | TRBJ2-1 | TRBV9 | TGTGCCAGCAGCGTAGCGGGGGAGGCCTACAATGAGCAGTTCTTC | CASSVAGEAYNEQFF
TRBD2 | - | TRBJ2-5 | TRBV9 | TGTGCCAGCAGCTTCGGGACTAGTAGCCCCCAAGAGACCCAGTACTTC | CASSFGTSSPQETQYF
TRBD1 | - | TRBJ2-5 | TRBV9 | TGTGCCAGCAGCGTAGGGGACAGCGAAGAGACCCAGTACTTC | CASSVGDSEETQYF
TRBD2 | - | TRBJ2-3 | TRBV9 | TGTGCCAGCAGCGGGGGACTAATAAGCACAGATACGCAGTATTTT | CASSGGLISTDTQYF
TRBD1 | - | TRBJ2-7 | TRBV5-4 | TGTGCCAGCAGCCCAGCCGGGACAGGGCGGTACGAGCAGTACTTC | CASSPAGTGRYEQYF
TRBD2 | - | TRBJ2-1 | TRBV7-6 | TGTGCCAGCAGCCCAACGGGACTAGAGTTGGATGAGCAGTTCTTC | CASSPTGLELDEQFF
- | - | TRBJ1-5 | TRBV19 | TGTGCCAGTAGTGAGGGGTGGACAGTTGAACTTTTTCCCCAGCATTTT | CASSEGWTVELFPQHF
TRBD1 | - | TRBJ2-3 | TRBV19 | TGTGCCAGTAGTATAAAGGGGGTTTGGGGAGGACAGGGGGGAGATACGCAGTATTTT | CASSIKGVWGGQGGDTQYF
TRBD1 | few | TRBJ2-5 | TRBV7-7 | TGTGCTAGCAGTCGAACCGGGACAGGGGAAGAGACCCAGTACTTC | CASSRTGTGEETQYF
TRBD2 | - | TRBJ2-7 | TRBV25-1 | TGTGCCAGCAGTGTGACTAGCGGGAGATACGAGCAGTACTTC | CASSVTSGRYEQYF
TRBD2 | - | TRBJ2-7 | TRBV4-2 | TGTGCCAGCAGCCAAGAGTCCATAGCGGGGGATGCCTACGAGCAGTACTTC | CASSQESIAGDAYEQYF
TRBD1 | - | TRBJ1-1 | TRBV2 | TGTGCCAGGTTGGACAGGAGAGAGTTAGCTTTCTTT | CARLDRRELAFF
- | - | TRBJ2-2 | TRBV4-3 | TGCGCCAGCAGCCAAGACGGCGGTCACGGGGAGCTGTTTTTT | CASSQDGGHGELFF
TRBD2 | - | TRBJ2-1 | TRBV9 | TGTGCCAGCCAACGGGACGGAGCCACCAAATCCACGGGGGGCAATGAGCAGTTCTTC | CASQRDGATKSTGGNEQFF
TRBD1 | - | TRBJ1-2 | TRBV18 | TGTGCCAGCTCACCCCCGGGACAGGGCTACTATGGCTACACCTTC | CASSPPGQGYYGYTF
- | once | TRBJ2-7 | TRBV6-5 | TGTGCCAGCAGTTTCATGGGGCAGGGGGAGGACGAGCAGTACTTC | CASSFMGQGEDEQYF
TRBD1 | - | TRBJ2-2 | TRBV12-5 | TGTGCTAGTGGTTTGGTAAGAGGGGGCGGCACCGGGGAGCTGTTTTTT | CASGLVRGGGTGELFF
TRBD2 | - | TRBJ2-7 | TRBV19 | TGTGCCAGTAGTTCCCTCCTAGCGGGAGGTCCCCCCTACGAGCAGTACTTC | CASSSLLAGGPPYEQYF
- | - | TRBJ1-3 | TRBV2 | TGTGCCAGCAGTGCTGAGGGCTCTGGAAACACCATATATTTT | CASSAEGSGNTIYF
- | - | TRBJ1-6 | TRBV19 | TGTGCCAGTAGTCTGGTCAGGGCGGAATCACCCCTCCACTTT | CASSLVRAESPLHF
- | - | TRBJ1-3 | TRBV19 | TGTGCCAGTAGTTTTGCGGGTGCGGGAAACACCATATATTTT | CASSFAGAGNTIYF
- | - | TRBJ2-1 | TRBV7-2 | TGTGCCAGCAGCCCCCGGGGAGCGGTCTACAATGAGCAGTTCTTC | CASSPRGAVYNEQFF
TRBD2 | - | TRBJ2-7 | TRBV27 | TGTGCCAGCAGTCTACTAGCGGCTTCCCCCTACGAGCAGTACTTC | CASSLLAASPYEQYF
TRBD1 | - | TRBJ2-7 | TRBV7-2 | TGTGCCAGCAGCGCACCGTCAGGGTGGACAGGTGACTTCTACGAGCAGTACTTC | CASSAPSGWTGDFYEQYF
- | - | TRBJ2-1 | TRBV27 | TGTGCCAGCAGTTTTCTAGTTAGCAATGAGCAGTTCTTC | CASSFLVSNEQFF
TRBD1 | - | TRBJ1-2 | TRBV6-6 | TGTGCCAGCAGTTTATTACGGGACAGGGGCTATGGCTACACCTTC | CASSLLRDRGYGYTF
- | once | TRBJ1-2 | TRBV10-3 | TGTGCCATCAGTCTAGGCGGGGGGTATGGCTACACCTTC | CAISLGGGYGYTF
- | - | TRBJ1-4 | TRBV11-3 | TGTGCCAGCAGCGCGGGACCCTCGAATGAAAAACTGTTTTTT | CASSAGPSNEKLFF
TRBD2 | - | TRBJ2-1 | TRBV12-5 | TGTGCTAGTGGTTTGGCACAGGGACTAGCGGACAATGAGCAGTTCTTC | CASGLAQGLADNEQFF
- | - | TRBJ1-5 | TRBV27 | TGTGCCAGCAGTTTATGGGGGGACAATCAGCCCCAGCATTTT | CASSLWGDNQPQHF
TRBD1 | few | TRBJ2-3 | TRBV10-3 | TGTGCCATCCTTTCCACGGGACAGGGGACAGATACGCAGTATTTT | CAILSTGQGTDTQYF
- | - | TRBJ1-4 | TRBV7-2 | TGTGCCAGCAGCTCTTATACAGGGAGTGAAAAACTGTTTTTT | CASSSYTGSEKLFF
- | - | TRBJ2-7 | TRBV27 | TGTGCCAGCAGTTCTCAGGACTACGAGCAGTACTTC | CASSSQDYEQYF
TRBD2 | - | TRBJ2-1 | TRBV7-3 | TGTGCCAGCAGCCCGCCGGGGGGGGGACATGAGCAGTTCTTC | CASSPPGGGHEQFF
TRBD2 | - | TRBJ2-1 | TRBV5-3 | TGTGCCAGAAGCTTATCTGAACGGACTAGCCTCCACAATGAGCAGTTCTTC | CARSLSERTSLHNEQFF
TRBD2 | - | TRBJ2-7 | TRBV10-3 | TGTGCCATCAGTGAAGTGGCTCTAGCGGGATTAAGTAGCTCCTACGAGCAGTACTTC | CAISEVALAGLSSSYEQYF
- | once | TRBJ1-5 | TRBV5-4 | TGTGCCAGCAGCCAAGGGGGGGGGAATCAGCCCCAGCATTTT | CASSQGGGNQPQHF
- | - | TRBJ1-4 | TRBV5-1 | TGCGCCAGCAGCTTGGGACAGATGAATGAAAAACTGTTTTTT | CASSLGQMNEKLFF
TRBD1 | - | TRBJ2-6 | TRBV14 | TGTGCCAGCAGCCGATCGACAGGGCTCAACGTCCTGACTTTC | CASSRSTGLNVLTF
- | - | TRBJ2-3 | TRBV7-2 | TGTGCCAGCAGCCCGGACACTGATACGCAGTATTTT | CASSPDTDTQYF
TRBD1 | - | TRBJ1-1 | TRBV4-1 | TGCGCCAGCAGCCAAGATAGAGGGGGCAGGAGGGAAGCTTTCTTT | CASSQDRGGRREAFF
- | - | TRBJ1-5 | TRBV18 | TGTGCCAGCTCACCTGGAGACGGTGGGCCCCAGCATTTT | CASSPGDGGPQHF
- | once | TRBJ2-1 | TRBV28 | TGTGCCAGCAGTACAACCTTGGGGGAGGCCTACAATGAGCAGTTCTTC | CASSTTLGEAYNEQFF
TRBD1 | - | TRBJ1-1 | TRBV2 | TGTGCAGGACAGGGTAACACTGAAGCTTTCTTT | CAGQGNTEAFF
- | - | TRBJ2-5 | TRBV7-2 | TGTGCCAGCAGCTTCGCCGGACAGGAGACCCAGTACTTC | CASSFAGQETQYF
- | - | TRBJ2-7 | TRBV5-1 | TGCGCCAGCAGAGATCCGGACACGTGGATCCGCGAGCAGTACTTC | CASRDPDTWIREQYF
- | - | TRBJ2-5 | TRBV7-2 | TGTGCCAGCAGCCCTTTGCGGGAGACCCAGTACTTC | CASSPLRETQYF
TRBD2 | - | TRBJ2-3 | TRBV7-2 | TGTGCCAGCAGCCTACTAGCGGGGGGGACGGATACGCAGTATTTT | CASSLLAGGTDTQYF